This T cell receptor beta chain was captured by sequencing in a study of identical twins. General study findings and limits: The authors noted that invariant MAIT and iNKT cells could partly confound zero-insertion analyses. The more abundant beta clonotypes in cord blood had fewer insertions, and memory repertoires did not show this. Low generation probability was overrepresented in out-of-frame alpha sequences shared by twins.

V dropped 1 base and J dropped 4; count of bases not matched to a gene: 10. The CDR3 runs 16 residues. The germline V gene has CDR1 DFQATT and CDR2 SNEGSKA (reference sequence). This clonotype was observed a handful of times. The antigen is undetermined. TCRdb reprocessed the 5' RACE reads with MiXCR, giving one entry per CDR3 protein. The table shows fewer than 650,000 distinct CDR3 sequences, with roughly 9.9% occurring only once. The same specimen was also included in a second study, on yellow fever vaccine responses in identical twins.

The receptor was isolated from a woman between 18 and 29 years old in good health. This chain connects TRBV20-1 to TRBJ2-3; TRBD2 agrees at 8 bases. Sequenced material: PBMCs. CDR3 sequence: CSARGGTRGPADTQYF. The DNA of the CDR3 is TGCAGTGCTAGAGGGGGGACTAGGGGCCCTGCAGATACGCAGTATTTT.